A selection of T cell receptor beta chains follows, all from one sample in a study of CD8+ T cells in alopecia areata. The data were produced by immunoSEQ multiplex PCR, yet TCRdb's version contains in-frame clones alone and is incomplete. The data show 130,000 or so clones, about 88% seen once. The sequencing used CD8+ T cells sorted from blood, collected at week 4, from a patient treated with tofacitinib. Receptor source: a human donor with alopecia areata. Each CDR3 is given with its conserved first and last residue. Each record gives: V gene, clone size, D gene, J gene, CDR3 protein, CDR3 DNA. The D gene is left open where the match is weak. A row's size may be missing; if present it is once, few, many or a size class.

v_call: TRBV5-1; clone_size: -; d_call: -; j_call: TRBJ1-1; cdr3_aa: CASGNSEAEAFF; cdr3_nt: TGCGCCAGCGGCAACTCCGAGGCTGAAGCTTTCTTT
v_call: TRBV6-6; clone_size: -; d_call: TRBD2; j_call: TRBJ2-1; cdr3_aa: CATDPATSRPYNEQFF; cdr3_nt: TGTGCCACCGACCCTGCGACTAGCCGACCCTACAATGAGCAGTTCTTC
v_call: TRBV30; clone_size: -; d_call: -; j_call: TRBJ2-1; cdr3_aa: CAWRGSYNEQFF; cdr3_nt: TGTGCCTGGAGAGGCTCCTACAATGAGCAGTTCTTC
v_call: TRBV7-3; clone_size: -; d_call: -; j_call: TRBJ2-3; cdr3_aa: CASSLTGDTQYF; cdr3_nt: TGTGCCAGCAGCCTGACAGGAGATACGCAGTATTTT
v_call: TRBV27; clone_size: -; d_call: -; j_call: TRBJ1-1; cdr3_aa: CASRLGGGVTEAFF; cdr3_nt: TGTGCCAGCAGGCTGGGAGGGGGGGTCACTGAAGCTTTCTTT
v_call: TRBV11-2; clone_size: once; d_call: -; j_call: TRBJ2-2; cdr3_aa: CASSLVGFTGELFF; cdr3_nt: TGTGCCAGCAGCTTAGTCGGTTTCACCGGGGAGCTGTTTTTT
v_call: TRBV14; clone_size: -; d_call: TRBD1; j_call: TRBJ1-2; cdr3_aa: CASSQAKAGGFYGYTF; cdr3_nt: TGTGCCAGCAGCCAAGCAAAGGCAGGGGGCTTCTATGGCTACACCTTC
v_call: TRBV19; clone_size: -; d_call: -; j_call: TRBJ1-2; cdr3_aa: CASQIRDGHGYTF; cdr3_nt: TGTGCCTCCCAAATCAGGGACGGTCATGGCTACACCTTC
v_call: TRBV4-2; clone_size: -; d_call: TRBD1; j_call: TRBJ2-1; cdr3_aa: CASSPTGEIRVNEQFF; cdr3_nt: TGTGCCAGCAGCCCTACAGGGGAAATTCGGGTCAATGAGCAGTTCTTC
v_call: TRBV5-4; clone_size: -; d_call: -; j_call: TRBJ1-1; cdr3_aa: CASSEGQNTEAFF; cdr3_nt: TGTGCCAGCAGCGAGGGACAGAACACTGAAGCTTTCTTT
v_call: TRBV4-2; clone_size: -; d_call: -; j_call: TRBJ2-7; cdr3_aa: CASSQEASVDYEQYF; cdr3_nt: TGTGCCAGCAGCCAAGAAGCTAGCGTCGACTACGAGCAGTACTTC
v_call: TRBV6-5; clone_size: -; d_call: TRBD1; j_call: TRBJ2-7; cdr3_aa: CASRMGQGRYEQYF; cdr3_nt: TGTGCCAGCAGAATGGGACAGGGCCGCTACGAGCAGTACTTC
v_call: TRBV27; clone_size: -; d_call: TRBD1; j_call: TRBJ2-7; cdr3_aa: CASSLSEGQGFYEQYF; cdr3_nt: TGTGCCAGCAGTTTATCCGAGGGACAGGGTTTCTACGAGCAGTACTTC
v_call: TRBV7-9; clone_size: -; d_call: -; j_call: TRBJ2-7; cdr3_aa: CASSLISTAYEQYF; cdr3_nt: TGTGCCAGCAGCTTAATATCGACCGCATACGAGCAGTACTTC
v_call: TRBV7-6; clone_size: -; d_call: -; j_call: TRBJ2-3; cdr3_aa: CASSPGAGEGTDTQYF; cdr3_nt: TGTGCCAGCAGCCCAGGGGCGGGAGAAGGTACAGATACGCAGTATTTT
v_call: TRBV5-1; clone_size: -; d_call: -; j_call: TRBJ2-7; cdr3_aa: CASSLVGSGPYEQYF; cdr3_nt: TGCGCCAGCAGCTTGGTCGGTTCAGGGCCCTACGAGCAGTACTTC
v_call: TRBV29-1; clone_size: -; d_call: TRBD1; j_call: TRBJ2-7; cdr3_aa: CSVEVPGGSYEQYF; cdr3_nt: TGCAGCGTTGAGGTCCCAGGGGGCTCCTACGAGCAGTACTTC
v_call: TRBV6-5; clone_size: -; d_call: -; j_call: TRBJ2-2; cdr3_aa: CASLHLGGLGELFF; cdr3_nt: TGTGCCAGCCTCCATTTGGGGGGATTAGGGGAGCTGTTTTTT
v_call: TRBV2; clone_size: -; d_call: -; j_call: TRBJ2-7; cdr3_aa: CASSEWGSYEQYF; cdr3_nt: TGTGCCAGCAGTGAATGGGGCTCCTACGAGCAGTACTTC
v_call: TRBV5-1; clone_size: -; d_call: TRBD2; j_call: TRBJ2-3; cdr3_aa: CASLPFAGAADTQYF; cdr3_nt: TGCGCCAGCCTCCCCTTTGCGGGAGCTGCAGATACGCAGTATTTT
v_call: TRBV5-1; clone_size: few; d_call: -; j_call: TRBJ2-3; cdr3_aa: CASSWRDSVKDTQYF; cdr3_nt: TGCGCCAGCAGCTGGAGGGACAGCGTAAAAGATACGCAGTATTTT
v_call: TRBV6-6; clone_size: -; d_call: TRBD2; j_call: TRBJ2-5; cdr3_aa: CASSPRGEQETQYF; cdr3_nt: TGTGCCAGCAGTCCTCGGGGGGAACAAGAGACCCAGTACTTC
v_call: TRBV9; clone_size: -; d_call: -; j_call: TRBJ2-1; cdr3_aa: CASSVENNEQFF; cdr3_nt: TGTGCCAGCAGCGTAGAAAACAATGAGCAGTTCTTC
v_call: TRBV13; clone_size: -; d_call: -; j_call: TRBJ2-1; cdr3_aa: CASSRETHEQFF; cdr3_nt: TGTGCCAGCAGCCGTGAAACTCATGAGCAGTTCTTC
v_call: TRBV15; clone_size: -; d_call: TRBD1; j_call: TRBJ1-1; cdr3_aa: CATSRDYRGSNTEAFF; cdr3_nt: TGTGCCACCAGCAGAGATTACAGGGGTTCGAACACTGAAGCTTTCTTT
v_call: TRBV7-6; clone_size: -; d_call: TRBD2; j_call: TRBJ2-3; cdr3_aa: CASSLSAGGSTDTQYF; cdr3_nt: TGTGCCAGCAGCTTGTCAGCGGGAGGAAGCACAGATACGCAGTATTTT
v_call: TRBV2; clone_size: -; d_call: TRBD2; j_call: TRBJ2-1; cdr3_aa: CASSDRAGAYEQFF; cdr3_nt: TGTGCCAGCAGTGATCGGGCGGGAGCTTATGAGCAGTTCTTC
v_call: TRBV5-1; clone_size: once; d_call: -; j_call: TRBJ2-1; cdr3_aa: CASGASGNEQFF; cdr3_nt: TGCGCCAGCGGTGCTAGTGGCAATGAGCAGTTCTTC
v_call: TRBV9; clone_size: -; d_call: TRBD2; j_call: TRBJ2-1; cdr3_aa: CASSASGTRRNEQFF; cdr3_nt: TGTGCCAGCAGCGCCTCCGGGACTAGGCGCAATGAGCAGTTCTTC
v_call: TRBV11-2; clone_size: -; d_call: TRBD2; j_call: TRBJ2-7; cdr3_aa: CASSRSGGPSYEQYF; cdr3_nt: TGTGCCAGCAGCCGTAGCGGGGGCCCTTCCTACGAGCAGTACTTC
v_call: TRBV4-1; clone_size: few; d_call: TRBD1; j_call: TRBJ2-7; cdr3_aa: CASSQEARGRYEQYF; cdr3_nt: TGCGCCAGCAGCCAAGAGGCGAGGGGGCGGTACGAGCAGTACTTC
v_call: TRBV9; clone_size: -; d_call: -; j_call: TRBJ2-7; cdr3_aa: CASSVGSGYSYEQYF; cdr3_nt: TGTGCCAGCAGCGTAGGCTCAGGGTACTCCTACGAGCAGTACTTC
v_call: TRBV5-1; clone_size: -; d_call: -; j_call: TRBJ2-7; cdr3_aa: CASSLPVAGQASYEQYF; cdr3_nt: TGCGCCAGCAGCTTGCCCGTCGCCGGGCAGGCCTCCTACGAGCAGTACTTC
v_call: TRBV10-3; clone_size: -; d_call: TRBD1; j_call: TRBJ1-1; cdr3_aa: CAIRDRDITEAFF; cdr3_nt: TGTGCCATCAGGGACAGGGATATCACTGAAGCTTTCTTT
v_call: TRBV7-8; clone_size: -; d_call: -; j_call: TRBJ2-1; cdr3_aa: CASSPQDEQFF; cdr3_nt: TGTGCCAGCAGCCCCCAGGATGAGCAGTTCTTC
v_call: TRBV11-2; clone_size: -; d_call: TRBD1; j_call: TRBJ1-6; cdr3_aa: CASSLVQGLYNSPLHF; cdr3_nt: TGTGCCAGCAGCTTAGTACAGGGGCTCTATAATTCACCCCTCCACTTT
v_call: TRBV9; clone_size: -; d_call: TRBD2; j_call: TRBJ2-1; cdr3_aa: CASSPRGSGRPNEQFF; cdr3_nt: TGTGCCAGCAGCCCTCGGGGTAGCGGGAGGCCCAATGAGCAGTTCTTC
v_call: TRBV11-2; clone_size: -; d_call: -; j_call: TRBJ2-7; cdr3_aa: CASSLASWGEQYF; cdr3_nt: TGTGCCAGCAGCTTAGCCAGTTGGGGCGAGCAGTACTTC
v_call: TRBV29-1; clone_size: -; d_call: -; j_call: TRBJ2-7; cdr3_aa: CSVVWGYEQYF; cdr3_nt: TGCAGCGTTGTATGGGGATACGAGCAGTACTTC
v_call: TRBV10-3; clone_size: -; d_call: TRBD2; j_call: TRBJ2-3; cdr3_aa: CATGTSSEDTQYF; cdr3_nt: TGTGCCACCGGGACTAGTTCAGAAGATACGCAGTATTTT
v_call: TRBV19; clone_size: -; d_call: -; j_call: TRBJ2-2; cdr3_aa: CASSIDRGVPGELFF; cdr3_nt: TGTGCCAGTAGTATAGACAGGGGAGTACCCGGGGAGCTGTTTTTT
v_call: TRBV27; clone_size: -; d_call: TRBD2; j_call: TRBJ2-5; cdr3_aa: CASSPTSGRETQYF; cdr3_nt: TGTGCCAGCAGTCCGACTAGCGGGAGAGAGACCCAGTACTTC
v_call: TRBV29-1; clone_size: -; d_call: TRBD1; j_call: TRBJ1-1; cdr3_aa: CSVEGTGAAEAFF; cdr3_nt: TGTAGCGTTGAAGGGACAGGGGCCGCCGAAGCTTTCTTT
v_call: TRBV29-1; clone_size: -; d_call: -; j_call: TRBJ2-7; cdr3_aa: CSVAAGEPYEQYF; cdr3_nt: TGCAGCGTTGCCGCCGGGGAACCCTACGAGCAGTACTTC
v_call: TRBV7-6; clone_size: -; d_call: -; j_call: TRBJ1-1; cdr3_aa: CASSLDPNTEAFF; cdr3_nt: TGTGCCAGCAGCTTGGACCCGAACACTGAAGCTTTCTTT
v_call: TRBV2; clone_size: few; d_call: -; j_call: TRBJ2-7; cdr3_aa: CASSVTGEPYEQYF; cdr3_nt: TGTGCCAGCAGTGTAACGGGGGAGCCCTACGAGCAGTACTTC
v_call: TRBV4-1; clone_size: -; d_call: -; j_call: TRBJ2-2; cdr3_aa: CASSQAFAAGELFF; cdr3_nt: TGCGCCAGCAGCCAAGCCTTTGCGGCCGGGGAGCTGTTTTTT
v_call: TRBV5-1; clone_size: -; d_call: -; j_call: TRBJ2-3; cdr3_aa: CASSPGASYPPDTQYF; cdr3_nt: TGCGCCAGCAGCCCTGGGGCCAGCTACCCTCCAGATACGCAGTATTTT
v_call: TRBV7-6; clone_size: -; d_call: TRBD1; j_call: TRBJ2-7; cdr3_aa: CASSLDEGTGDYEQYF; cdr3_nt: TGTGCCAGCAGCTTAGACGAGGGGACAGGGGACTACGAGCAGTACTTC
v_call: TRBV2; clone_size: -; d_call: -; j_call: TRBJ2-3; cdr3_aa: CARTGSRDTQYF; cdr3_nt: TGTGCCAGAACAGGTTCCAGGGATACGCAGTATTTT
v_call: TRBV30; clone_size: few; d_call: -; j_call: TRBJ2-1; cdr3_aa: CAWSSSQAWEQFF; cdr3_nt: TGTGCCTGGAGTTCCTCCCAGGCTTGGGAGCAGTTCTTC
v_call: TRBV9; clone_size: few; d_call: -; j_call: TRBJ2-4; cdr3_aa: CASSPRDQSAKNIQYF; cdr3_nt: TGTGCCAGCAGCCCTCGGGACCAATCAGCCAAAAACATTCAGTACTTC
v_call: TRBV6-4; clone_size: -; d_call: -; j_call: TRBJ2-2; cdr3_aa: CASSEDWAGSNTGELFF; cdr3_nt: TGTGCCAGCAGTGAAGATTGGGCAGGGTCGAACACCGGGGAGCTGTTTTTT
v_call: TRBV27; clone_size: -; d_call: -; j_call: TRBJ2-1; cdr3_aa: CASRFTGLSEQFF; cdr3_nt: TGTGCCAGCAGATTCACCGGACTAAGTGAGCAGTTCTTC
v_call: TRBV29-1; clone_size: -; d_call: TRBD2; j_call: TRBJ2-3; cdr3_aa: CSVEGLAGEPDTQYF; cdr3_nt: TGCAGCGTTGAGGGACTAGCGGGAGAGCCAGATACGCAGTATTTT
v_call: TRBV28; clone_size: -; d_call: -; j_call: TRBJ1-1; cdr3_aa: CASSLTAEVNTEAFF; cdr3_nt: TGTGCCAGCAGTTTAACGGCAGAAGTGAACACTGAAGCTTTCTTT
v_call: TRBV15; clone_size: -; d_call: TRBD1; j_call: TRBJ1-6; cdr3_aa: CATSKGQEPYNSPLHF; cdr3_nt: TGTGCCACCAGCAAGGGACAGGAGCCCTATAATTCACCCCTCCACTTT
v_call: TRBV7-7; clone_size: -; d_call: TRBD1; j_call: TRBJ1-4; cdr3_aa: CASRRPGQVEEKLFF; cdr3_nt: TGTGCTAGCAGGAGGCCGGGACAGGTAGAAGAAAAACTGTTTTTT
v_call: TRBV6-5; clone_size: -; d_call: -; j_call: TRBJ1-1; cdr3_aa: CASAELGTEAFF; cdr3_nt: TGTGCCAGCGCGGAGTTGGGTACTGAAGCTTTCTTT
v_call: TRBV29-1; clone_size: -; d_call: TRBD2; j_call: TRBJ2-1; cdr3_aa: CSVEPIAGRSYNEQFF; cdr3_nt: TGCAGCGTTGAACCAATAGCGGGAAGGTCCTACAATGAGCAGTTCTTC